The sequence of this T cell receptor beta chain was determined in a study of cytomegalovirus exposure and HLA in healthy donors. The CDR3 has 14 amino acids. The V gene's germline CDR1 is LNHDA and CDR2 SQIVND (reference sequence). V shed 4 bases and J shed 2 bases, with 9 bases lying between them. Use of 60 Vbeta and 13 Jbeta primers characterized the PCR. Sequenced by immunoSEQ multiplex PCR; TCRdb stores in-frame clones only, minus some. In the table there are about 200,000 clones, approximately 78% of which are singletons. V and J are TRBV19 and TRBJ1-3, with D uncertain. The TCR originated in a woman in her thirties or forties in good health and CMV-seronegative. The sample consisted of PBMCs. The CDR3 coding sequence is TGTGCCAGTAGTAATCAAGCGGCTGGAAACACCATATATTTT. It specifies CASSNQAAGNTIYF.